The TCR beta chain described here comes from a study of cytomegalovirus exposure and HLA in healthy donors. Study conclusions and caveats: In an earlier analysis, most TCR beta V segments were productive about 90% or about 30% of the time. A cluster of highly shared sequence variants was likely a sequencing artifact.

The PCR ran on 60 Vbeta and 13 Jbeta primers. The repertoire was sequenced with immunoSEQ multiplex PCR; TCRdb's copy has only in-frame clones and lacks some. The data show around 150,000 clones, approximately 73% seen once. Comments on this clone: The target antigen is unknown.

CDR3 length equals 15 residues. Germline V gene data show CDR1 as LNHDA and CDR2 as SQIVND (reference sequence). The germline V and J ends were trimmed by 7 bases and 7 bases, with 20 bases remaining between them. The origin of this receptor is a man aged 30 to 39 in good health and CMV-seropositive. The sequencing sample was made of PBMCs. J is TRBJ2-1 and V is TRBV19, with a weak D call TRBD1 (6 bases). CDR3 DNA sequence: TGTGCCAGTACCTTTACGCAGGGGTTTGAAAATGAGCAGTTCTTC. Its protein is CASTFTQGFENEQFF.